The 5 T cell receptor beta chains below were found in one sample sequenced in a study of T cell repertoires in cytomegalovirus infection. From the reads, TCRdb called clonotypes with MiXCR, one entry per CDR3 protein. The sample consists of about 180,000 distinct CDR3 sequences, about 17% of them appearing once. Specimen: CD8+ T cells from PBMCs. These receptors all come from a human donor in good health (CMV status not recorded). Some clones in this sample may be carry-over from other donors' samples.

This clonotype came up a few times. The genes are TRBV20-1 and TRBJ2-3; 7 bases agree with TRBD1. Germline CDR1 is DFQATT and CDR2 is SNEGSKA (reference sequence). The J segment lost 2 bases and the V segment lost 0 bases, leaving 8 bases of the junction unmatched. This CDR3 has 16 amino acids. The CDR3 region has the DNA TGCAGTGCTAGAGAGCTCGGGACAGAGCTCACAGATACGCAGTATTTT. Translation: CSARELGTELTDTQYF.

The CDR3 sequence is CASSFGTGGLNEQFF. CDR3 sequence (DNA): TGTGCCAGCAGTTTTGGGACAGGGGGCCTCAATGAGCAGTTCTTC. The chain combines TRBV28 with TRBJ2-1, with 12 nucleotides matching TRBD1. Germline CDR1 is MDHEN and CDR2 is SYDVKM. The CDR3 runs to 15 residues. J lost 6 bases, V lost 3 bases, and 3 bases had no gene match.

This clonotype has more than one count but fewer than ten. The rearrangement links TRBV30 to TRBJ2-1, with 11 bases aligning to TRBD2. Germline CDR1 and CDR2: GTSNPN and SVGIG (reference sequence). V was clipped by 2 bases and J by 5 bases; unmatched bases: 2. The CDR3 contains 14 residues. This CDR3 reads CAWSKLAGDNEQFF. The CDR3 nucleotides are TGTGCCTGGAGTAAACTAGCGGGGGACAATGAGCAGTTCTTC.

This clonotype was found many times. This sequence joins TRBV7-2 and TRBJ2-5, with unresolved D. V was cut by 2 bases and J by 3 bases, with 7 bases left in between. CDR3 length: 13 residues. The germline V gene encodes CDR1 SGHTA and CDR2 FQGNSA. DNA of the CDR3: TGTGCCAGCAGCTTATGGGCGGAAGAGACCCAGTACTTC. Protein: CASSLWAEETQYF.

This clonotype was observed at least ten times. The rearrangement uses TRBV7-2 and TRBJ2-7, with 8 positions matching TRBD2. Germline V CDR1 and CDR2: SGHTA, FQGNSA. The CDR3 is 16 residues long. Germline trimming cut 5 bases from V and 2 bases from J; bases unmatched to any gene: 11. Here the CDR3 reads CASSLSERGHTYEQYF. The CDR3 DNA reads TGTGCCAGCAGCCTCTCGGAGCGGGGGCACACCTACGAGCAGTACTTC.